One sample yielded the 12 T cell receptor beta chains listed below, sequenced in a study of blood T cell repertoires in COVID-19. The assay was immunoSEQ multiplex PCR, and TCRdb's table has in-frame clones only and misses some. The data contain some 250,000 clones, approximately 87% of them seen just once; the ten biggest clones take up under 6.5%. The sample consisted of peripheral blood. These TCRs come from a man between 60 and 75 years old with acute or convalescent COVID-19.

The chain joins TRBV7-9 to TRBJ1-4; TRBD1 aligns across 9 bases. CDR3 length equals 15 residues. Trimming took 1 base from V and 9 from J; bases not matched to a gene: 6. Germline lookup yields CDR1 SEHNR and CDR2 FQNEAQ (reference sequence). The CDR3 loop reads CASSLGGTGNQKLFF. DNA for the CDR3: TGTGCCAGCAGCTTAGGAGGGACAGGGAACCAAAAACTGTTTTTT.

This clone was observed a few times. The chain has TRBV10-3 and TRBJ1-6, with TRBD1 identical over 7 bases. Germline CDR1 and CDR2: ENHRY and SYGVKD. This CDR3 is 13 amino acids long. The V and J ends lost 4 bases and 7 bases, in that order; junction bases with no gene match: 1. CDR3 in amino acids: CAISVGQNSPLHF. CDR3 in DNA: TGTGCCATCAGTGTGGGACAGAATTCACCCCTCCACTTT.

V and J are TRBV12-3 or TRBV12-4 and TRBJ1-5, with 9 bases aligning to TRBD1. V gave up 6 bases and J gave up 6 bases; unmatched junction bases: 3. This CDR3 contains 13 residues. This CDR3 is CASSWTGVQPQHF. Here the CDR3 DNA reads TGTGCCAGCAGCTGGACAGGGGTTCAGCCCCAGCATTTT.

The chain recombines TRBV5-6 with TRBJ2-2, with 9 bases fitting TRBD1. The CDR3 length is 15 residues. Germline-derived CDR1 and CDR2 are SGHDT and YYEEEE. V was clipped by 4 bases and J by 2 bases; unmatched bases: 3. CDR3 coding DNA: TGTGCCAGCAGCCAGGGACAGGGAAACACCGGGGAGCTGTTTTTT. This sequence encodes CASSQGQGNTGELFF.

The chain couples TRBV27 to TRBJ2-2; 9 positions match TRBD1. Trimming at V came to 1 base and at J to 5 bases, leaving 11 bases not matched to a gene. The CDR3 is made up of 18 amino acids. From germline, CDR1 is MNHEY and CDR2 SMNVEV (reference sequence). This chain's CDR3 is CASSLLSMGTGPTGELFF. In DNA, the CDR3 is TGTGCCAGCAGTTTATTGTCTATGGGGACAGGGCCAACCGGGGAGCTGTTTTTT.

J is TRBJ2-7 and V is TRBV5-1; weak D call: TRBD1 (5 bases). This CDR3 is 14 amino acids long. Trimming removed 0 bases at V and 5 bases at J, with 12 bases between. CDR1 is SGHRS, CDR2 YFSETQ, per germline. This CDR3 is CASSLEQGSHEQYF. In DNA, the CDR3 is TGCGCCAGCAGCTTGGAGCAGGGTAGCCACGAGCAGTACTTC. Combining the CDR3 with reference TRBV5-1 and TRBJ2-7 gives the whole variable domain KAGVTQTPRYLIKTRGQQVTLSCSPISGHRSVSWYQQTPGQGLQFLFEYFSETQRNKGNFPGRFSGRQFSNSRSEMNVSTLELGDSALYLCASSLEQGSHEQYFGPGTRLTVT.

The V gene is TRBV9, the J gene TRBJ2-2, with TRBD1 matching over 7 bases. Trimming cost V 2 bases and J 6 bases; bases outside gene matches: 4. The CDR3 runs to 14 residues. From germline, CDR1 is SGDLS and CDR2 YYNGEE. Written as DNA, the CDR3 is TGTGCCAGCAGCGTCAGGCAGGGGGCCGGGGAGCTGTTTTTT. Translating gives CASSVRQGAGELFF.

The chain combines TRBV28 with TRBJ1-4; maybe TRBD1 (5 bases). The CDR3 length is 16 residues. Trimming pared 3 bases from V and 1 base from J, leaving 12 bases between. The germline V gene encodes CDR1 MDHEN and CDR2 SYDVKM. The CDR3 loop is CASSFLSGGTNEKLFF. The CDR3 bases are TGTGCCAGCAGTTTTTTATCGGGGGGAACTAATGAAAAACTGTTTTTT. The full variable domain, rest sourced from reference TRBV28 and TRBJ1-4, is DVKVTQSSRYLVKRTGEKVFLECVQDMDHENMFWYRQDPGLGLRLIYFSYDVKMKEKGDIPEGYSVSREKKERFSLILESASTNQTSMYLCASSFLSGGTNEKLFFGSGTQLSVL.

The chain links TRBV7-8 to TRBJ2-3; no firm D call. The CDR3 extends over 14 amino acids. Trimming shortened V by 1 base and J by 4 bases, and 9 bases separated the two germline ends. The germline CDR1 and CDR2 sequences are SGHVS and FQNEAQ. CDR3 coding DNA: TGTGCCAGCAGCTTAGGGCACCTCGCAGATACGCAGTATTTT. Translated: CASSLGHLADTQYF.

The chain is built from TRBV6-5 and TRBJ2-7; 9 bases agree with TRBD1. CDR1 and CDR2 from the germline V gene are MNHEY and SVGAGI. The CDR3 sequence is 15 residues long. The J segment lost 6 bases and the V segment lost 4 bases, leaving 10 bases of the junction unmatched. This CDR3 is CASSSADRGSPEQYF. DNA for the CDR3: TGTGCCAGCAGTTCCGCGGACAGGGGAAGTCCCGAGCAGTACTTC.

The CDR3 nucleotides read TGTGCCAGTAGTATCAGGAGCGGGAGGGCCTGGGAGAATGAGCAGTTCTTC. Its protein is CASSIRSGRAWENEQFF. This chain uses TRBV19 with TRBJ2-1, with 10 bases matching TRBD2. V lost 3 bases, J lost 7 bases, and 12 bases stayed unmatched. The CDR3 has 17 residues. Germline V gene lookup returns CDR1 LNHDA and CDR2 SQIVND (reference sequence).

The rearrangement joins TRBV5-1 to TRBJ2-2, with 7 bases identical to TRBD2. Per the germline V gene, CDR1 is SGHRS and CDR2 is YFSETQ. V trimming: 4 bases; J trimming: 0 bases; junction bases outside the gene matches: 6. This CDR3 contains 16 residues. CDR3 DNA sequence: TGCGCCAGCAGCCCGGGCGGGAGTACGAACACCGGGGAGCTGTTTTTT. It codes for CASSPGGSTNTGELFF. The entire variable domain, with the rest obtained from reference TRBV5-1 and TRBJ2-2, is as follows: KAGVTQTPRYLIKTRGQQVTLSCSPISGHRSVSWYQQTPGQGLQFLFEYFSETQRNKGNFPGRFSGRQFSNSRSEMNVSTLELGDSALYLCASSPGGSTNTGELFFGEGSRLTVL.